This passage covers 20 T cell receptor beta chains from one sample sequenced in a study of blood T cell repertoires in COVID-19. TCRdb keeps only in-frame clones here, not all; method: immunoSEQ multiplex PCR. The sample contains approximately 470,000 clones, around 87% of which appear only once. Sequenced sample: PBMCs or T cells enriched from blood (not recorded which). These receptors were obtained from a woman between 18 and 29 years old who had recovered from COVID-19.

This clone was detected only a few times. This rearrangement joins TRBV5-4 to TRBJ1-2; D is undetermined. Germline V gives CDR1 SGHNT, CDR2 YYREEE (reference sequence). This CDR3 is 13 amino acids long. V lost 1 base to trimming and J lost 2 bases, with 6 bases between them. This chain's CDR3 is CASSLTANYGYTF. The DNA for the CDR3 is TGTGCCAGCAGCTTGACAGCCAACTATGGCTACACCTTC.

The rearrangement joins TRBV24-1 to TRBJ2-2, with a possible D match to TRBD2 (7 bases). This CDR3 region has 16 residues. V lost 5 bases and J lost 4, with 16 bases in between. Germline CDR1 KGHDR, CDR2 SFDVKD. The CDR3 loop reads CATSAWGGAGTGELFF. The DNA of the CDR3 is TGTGCCACCAGTGCCTGGGGGGGGGCAGGCACCGGGGAGCTGTTTTTT.

The J gene is TRBJ2-1, the V gene TRBV6-5; 7 nucleotides match TRBD1. Germline V gene lookup returns CDR1 MNHEY and CDR2 SVGAGI. The CDR3 consists of 13 residues. J lost 5 bases, V lost 11 bases, and 9 bases had no gene match. The CDR3 here is CASLGDRHNEQFF. In DNA, the CDR3 is TGTGCCTCCTTAGGGGACAGACACAATGAGCAGTTCTTC.

V usage is TRBV6-5 and J usage is TRBJ2-7; 8 nucleotides align to TRBD1. CDR1 and CDR2 (germline): MNHEY, SVGAGI. The CDR3 spans 15 residues. The V segment lost 2 bases and the J segment 1 base; nucleotides outside the gene matches: 4. The CDR3 DNA reads as TGTGCCAGCAGTTACGCCGGGGACAGGTCCTACGAGCAGTACTTC. Translated, it gives CASSYAGDRSYEQYF.

The table lists this clone with a few counts. J is TRBJ1-1 and V is TRBV5-1; possibly TRBD1 for D (6 bases). Trimming left V 7 bases short and J 4 bases short, with 17 bases between. The CDR3 totals 14 residues. Per the germline V gene, CDR1 is SGHRS and CDR2 is YFSETQ. This CDR3 reads CASASGGHVTEAFF. DNA for the CDR3: TGCGCCAGCGCCTCCGGGGGGCATGTCACTGAAGCTTTCTTT.

The V and J genes are TRBV5-1 and TRBJ1-2; tentatively, D is TRBD1 (5 bases). This CDR3 contains 14 residues. V was clipped by 5 bases and J by 5 bases, with 16 bases between them. The germline CDR1 and CDR2 sequences are SGHRS and YFSETQ. CDR3 coding DNA: TGCGCCAGCAGTTATACCGGGACTTTTTATGGCTACACCTTC. Its protein is CASSYTGTFYGYTF.

This rearrangement joins TRBV6-6 to TRBJ2-3; D perhaps matches TRBD2 (6 bases). V lost 10 bases and J 3 bases, leaving 17 bases between the germline ends. CDR3 size: 14 residues. Germline CDR1 MNHNY, CDR2 SVGAGI (reference sequence). CDR3 sequence (DNA): TGTGCCACCCTACGGGGGTGGAGGACAGATACGCAGTATTTT. Protein sequence: CATLRGWRTDTQYF.

The chain links TRBV28 to TRBJ1-1; TRBD1 is a possible D gene (5 bases). Germline assignment: CDR1 MDHEN and CDR2 SYDVKM. V dropped 1 base and J dropped 0 bases, with 18 bases sitting between them. This CDR3 is 18 amino acids long. The CDR3 DNA reads TGTGCCAGCAGTTTATATCCAGGGAATAAAGGGTTGAACACTGAAGCTTTCTTT. As protein: CASSLYPGNKGLNTEAFF.

The sample holds one count of this clone. This chain's CDR3 is CASSPRVNTEAFF. CDR3 DNA: TGCGCCAGCAGCCCGCGAGTGAACACTGAAGCTTTCTTT. V usage is TRBV5-1 and J usage is TRBJ1-1; D call uncertain. The CDR3 totals 13 residues. Germline CDR1 reads SGHRS; CDR2 reads YFSETQ. V was shortened by 4 bases and J by 0 bases, with 7 bases between the two germline ends.

Written as DNA, the CDR3 is TGTGCCTGGAGTGTACGGTGGGGACTAGCGGTGAACACCGGGGAGCTGTTTTTT. Its protein is CAWSVRWGLAVNTGELFF. This chain uses TRBV30 with TRBJ2-2; TRBD2 matches at 11 bases. V was pared by 0 bases and J by 1 base, with 7 bases of the junction left unmatched. This CDR3 comprises 18 residues. CDR1 GTSNPN and CDR2 SVGIG come from the germline V gene (reference sequence).

V gene TRBV2 combines with J gene TRBJ2-1, with 9 nucleotides matching TRBD2. V was clipped by 6 bases and J by 2 bases; unmatched bases: 5. This CDR3 is 15 amino acids long. From germline, CDR1 is SNHLY and CDR2 FYNNEI. The CDR3 spells CASSQAGGAYNEQFF. CDR3 nucleotide sequence: TGTGCCAGCAGCCAAGCGGGGGGCGCCTACAATGAGCAGTTCTTC. The variable domain in full, completed from reference TRBV2 and TRBJ2-1, reads EPEVTQTPSHQVTQMGQEVILRCVPISNHLYFYWYRQILGQKVEFLVSFYNNEISEKSEIFDDQFSVERPDGSNFTLKIRSTKLEDSAMYFCASSQAGGAYNEQFFGPGTRLTVL.

The chain recombines TRBV6-5 with TRBJ1-1; D may be TRBD1 (5 bases). V was clipped by 8 bases and J by 7 bases, with 17 bases between them. The CDR3 runs 13 residues. The germline V gene has CDR1 MNHEY and CDR2 SVGAGI. CDR3: CASGLTPTVEAFF. CDR3 coding DNA: TGTGCCAGCGGGCTGACCCCGACAGTTGAAGCTTTCTTT.

V is TRBV28 and J is TRBJ2-1, with 7 bases that match TRBD2. The CDR3 runs to 14 residues. V shed 2 bases and J 2 bases; nucleotides not matched to a gene: 0. The germline V gene has CDR1 MDHEN and CDR2 SYDVKM. The DNA for the CDR3 is TGTGCCAGCAGTTTAGCGGGGGCCTACAATGAGCAGTTCTTC. Translation: CASSLAGAYNEQFF.

V and J are TRBV6-5 and TRBJ1-6; unclear D gene. The CDR3 is 15 residues long. Germline V lookup: CDR1 MNHEY, CDR2 SVGAGI. The V gene lost 6 bases and the J gene lost 3 bases, with 12 bases spanning the gap. The CDR3 protein is CASSADGNYNSPLHF. The CDR3 coding sequence is TGTGCCAGCAGCGCGGACGGGAACTATAATTCACCCCTCCACTTT.

This clone was counted once. This chain links TRBV19 with TRBJ2-2; D ambiguous. The CDR3 sequence is 13 residues long. V was pared by 10 bases and J by 4 bases, with 13 bases between. Germline V gene sequence: CDR1 LNHDA, CDR2 SQIVND (reference sequence). Here the CDR3 reads CAILHPGTGELFF. CDR3 in DNA: TGTGCCATTCTCCACCCGGGCACCGGGGAGCTGTTTTTT.

The rearrangement uses TRBV6-5 and TRBJ1-5; 7 nucleotides align to TRBD1. V gave up 7 bases and J gave up 5 bases; unmatched junction bases: 8. This CDR3 is built from 14 residues. Germline CDR1 and CDR2: MNHEY and SVGAGI. CDR3 nucleotides: TGTGCCAGCACCTACAGGGGCGAGTATCAGCCCCAGCATTTT. It yields the protein CASTYRGEYQPQHF.

The V call is TRBV2, the J call TRBJ1-6; 7 positions match TRBD1. From germline, CDR1 is SNHLY and CDR2 FYNNEI. After removal of 9 bases from V and 8 bases from J, the junction contained 7 bases not matched to a gene. CDR3 length: 13 amino acids. The CDR3 DNA sequence: TGTGCCAGTTCGACAGGGCCGGATTCACCCCTCCACTTT. It specifies CASSTGPDSPLHF.

The chain links TRBV2 to TRBJ1-4; D call uncertain. The V and J ends lost 6 bases and 11 bases respectively, with 19 bases between them. The CDR3 covers 14 residues. From germline, CDR1 is SNHLY and CDR2 FYNNEI. The CDR3 loop reads CASSERAGVEKLFF. The CDR3 region has the DNA TGTGCCAGCAGCGAAAGAGCCGGGGTCGAGAAACTGTTTTTT. Full variable domain (missing parts from reference TRBV2 and TRBJ1-4): EPEVTQTPSHQVTQMGQEVILRCVPISNHLYFYWYRQILGQKVEFLVSFYNNEISEKSEIFDDQFSVERPDGSNFTLKIRSTKLEDSAMYFCASSERAGVEKLFFGSGTQLSVL.

CDR3: CASSLGLGADTQYF. The CDR3 bases are TGCGCCAGCAGCTTGGGCTTAGGGGCAGATACGCAGTATTTT. The V and J genes are TRBV5-1 and TRBJ2-3; a weak D match, TRBD1 (5 bases). From germline, CDR1 is SGHRS and CDR2 YFSETQ. CDR3 length: 14 residues. V was trimmed by 0 bases and J by 4 bases, leaving 9 bases between them.

In DNA, the CDR3 is TGTGCCAGCAGCCCGGGACTAGCGAGAGAGGAGACCCAGTACTTC. This codes for CASSPGLAREETQYF. The chain couples TRBV3-1 (or the pseudogene TRBV3-2) to TRBJ2-5; 10 nucleotides match TRBD2. Germline loops: CDR1 LGHDT, CDR2 YNNKEL (reference sequence). The CDR3 contains 15 residues. The V segment lost 4 bases and the J segment 5 bases; nucleotides outside the gene matches: 7.